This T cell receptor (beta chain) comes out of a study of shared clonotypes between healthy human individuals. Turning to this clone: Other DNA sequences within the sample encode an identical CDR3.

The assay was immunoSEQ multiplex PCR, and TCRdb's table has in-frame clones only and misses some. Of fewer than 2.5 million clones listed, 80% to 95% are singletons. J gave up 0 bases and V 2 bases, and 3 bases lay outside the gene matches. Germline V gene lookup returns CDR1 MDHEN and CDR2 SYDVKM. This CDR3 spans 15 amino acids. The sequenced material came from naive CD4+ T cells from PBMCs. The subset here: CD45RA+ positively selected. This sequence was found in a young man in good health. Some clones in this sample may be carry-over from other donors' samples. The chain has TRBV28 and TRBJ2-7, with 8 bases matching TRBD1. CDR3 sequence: CASSLGGTGSYEQYF. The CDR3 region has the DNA TGTGCCAGCAGTTTAGGGGGGACAGGCTCCTACGAGCAGTACTTC.